This T cell receptor beta chain derives from a study of T cells in Graves' hyperthyroidism and ophthalmopathy. The overall study: It was at initial diagnosis, before any treatment, that peripheral blood was collected. Broader study findings: The blood repertoire included most of the expanded thyroid clonotypes above 0.001. Before onset, ophthalmopathy was predicted by the model a median roughly 6.4 months earlier.

RNA transcripts were the template for amplifying TCR beta CDR3 regions. TCR CDR3 regions were first amplified by RT-PCR with HTBI primers. TCRdb re-called the multiplex PCR reads with MiXCR, one entry per CDR3 protein. Of a few hundred thousand distinct CDR3 sequences in the sample, roughly a sixth are singletons; the top ten hold more than 50%. This clonotype was seen ten or more times. The antigen remains unidentified. Diagnostic decisions used clinical symptoms, serum thyroxine and TRAb, thyroid ultrasound and orbital computed tomography. This CDR3 is built from 15 residues. Germline loops: CDR1 MGHRA, CDR2 YSYEKL. The ends were cut back, 2 bases at V and 1 base at J, with 11 bases in the middle.

J is TRBJ1-1 and V is TRBV4-1; D ambiguous. The TCR originated in a woman in her 50s with Graves' hyperthyroidism. Sequencing was performed on blood. The CDR3 DNA follows: TGCGCCAGCAGCCAACGGCCCCACAAGAACACTGAAGCTTTCTTT. Translated, it gives CASSQRPHKNTEAFF.